The 27 T cell receptor beta chains below come from one sample, sequenced in a study of blood T cell repertoires in COVID-19. The method was immunoSEQ multiplex PCR; TCRdb's version includes in-frame clones alone and lacks a portion of them. The sample lists under 200,000 clones, 60% to 85% occurring once. Sample: peripheral blood. The source of these receptors is a man in his 60s with active or convalescent COVID-19.

V and J are TRBV7-7 and TRBJ2-3; tentatively, D is TRBD2 (5 bases). V was clipped by 5 bases and J by 2 bases, with 14 bases between them. The CDR3 has 15 amino acids. Per the germline V gene, CDR1 is SSHAT and CDR2 is FNYEAQ (reference sequence). The CDR3 nucleotides are TGTGCCAGCAGCCCCGGCCGGGGATCCACAGATACGCAGTATTTT. Its protein product is CASSPGRGSTDTQYF.

The DNA for the CDR3 is TGTGCCAGCAGCTCGGGACACGTGGGAACAGATACGCAGTATTTT. Translating gives CASSSGHVGTDTQYF. The chain is built from TRBV7-7 and TRBJ2-3; perhaps TRBD1 as D (6 bases). V lost 4 bases, J lost 3 bases, and 14 bases lay in between. The germline gives CDR1 SSHAT, CDR2 FNYEAQ (reference sequence). This CDR3 is built from 15 residues.

CDR3 loop: CASSPSDKQPQHF. As DNA, the CDR3 is TGTGCCAGCTCACCCTCGGACAAGCAGCCCCAGCATTTT. The rearrangement links TRBV18 to TRBJ1-5; the D gene is possibly TRBD1 (5 bases). The CDR3 loop spans 13 amino acids. Germline values: CDR1 KGHSH, CDR2 LQKENI. V lost 3 bases to trimming and J lost 7 bases, with 10 bases between them.

The chain joins TRBV30 to TRBJ2-4; possible D gene TRBD2, 6 bases. This CDR3 comprises 15 residues. CDR1 and CDR2 (germline): GTSNPN, SVGIG (reference sequence). The DNA of the CDR3 is TGTGCAACTGGAGGGATCGGCAGAGCCAAAAACATTCAGTACTTC. The encoded protein is CATGGIGRAKNIQYF.

This chain uses TRBV7-3 with TRBJ1-6; TRBD1 matches at 8 bases. Losses at the gene ends were 3 bases for V and 7 bases for J; bases not matched to a gene: 2. This CDR3 comprises 14 residues. The germline gives CDR1 SGHTA, CDR2 FQGTGA. In DNA, the CDR3 is TGTGCCAGCAGCTTGCAGGGGGCCAATTCACCCCTCCACTTT. This translates into CASSLQGANSPLHF.

This clone has just one count. V usage is TRBV2 and J usage is TRBJ2-7; 10 positions agree with TRBD2. Germline CDR1 is SNHLY and CDR2 is FYNNEI. V dropped 7 bases and J dropped 9; count of bases not matched to a gene: 12. The CDR3 loop spans 14 amino acids. CDR3 region: CASKLAGGMIGQYF. The CDR3 bases are TGTGCCAGCAAATTAGCGGGAGGCATGATAGGGCAGTACTTC.

V is TRBV6-6 and J is TRBJ1-5; TRBD1 aligns across 8 bases. J was trimmed by 7 bases and V by 2 bases; bases with no gene match: 4. The CDR3 totals 14 residues. CDR1 is MNHNY, CDR2 SVGAGI, per germline (reference sequence). The CDR3: CASSYDRGDQPQHF. As DNA, the CDR3 is TGTGCCAGCAGTTACGACAGGGGTGACCAGCCCCAGCATTTT.

The sample holds a few counts of this clone. This chain links TRBV7-9 with TRBJ2-2; D is undetermined. Trimming took 3 bases from V and 7 from J, leaving 12 bases between them. The germline V gene has CDR1 SEHNR and CDR2 FQNEAQ (reference sequence). The CDR3 has 14 residues. The DNA of the CDR3 is TGTGCCAGCAGCTTCCTATCCTCCGGCGGGGAGCTGTTTTTT. As protein: CASSFLSSGGELFF.

This sequence joins TRBV12-5 and TRBJ2-1; 7 positions match TRBD2. The CDR3 has 11 amino acids. V was clipped by 9 bases and J by 10 bases; unmatched bases: 6. Germline-derived CDR1 and CDR2 are LGHNT and FRNRAP. CDR3 bases: TGTGCTAGCTGCCGGGAGGCCGAGCAGTTCTTC. Translated, it gives CASCREAEQFF.

The V and J genes are TRBV18 and TRBJ2-3; the match to TRBD2 covers 12 bases. V was pared by 3 bases and J by 3 bases, with 13 bases of the junction left unmatched. This CDR3 spans 19 amino acids. Germline CDR1 KGHSH, CDR2 LQKENI. The CDR3 region is CASSPPTSGRGWRTDTQYF. Here the CDR3 DNA reads TGTGCCAGCTCACCTCCGACTAGCGGGAGAGGTTGGAGAACAGATACGCAGTATTTT.

J is TRBJ2-5 and V is TRBV5-1; possibly TRBD2 for D (5 bases). The CDR3 totals 16 residues. Trimming shortened V by 2 bases and J by 4 bases, and 18 bases separated the two germline ends. Germline CDR1 SGHRS, CDR2 YFSETQ. The CDR3 is CASSFNGEPTRETQYF. As DNA, the CDR3 is TGCGCCAGCAGCTTTAACGGGGAACCCACGAGAGAGACCCAGTACTTC. Based on the CDR3 plus reference TRBV5-1 and TRBJ2-5, the full variable domain is KAGVTQTPRYLIKTRGQQVTLSCSPISGHRSVSWYQQTPGQGLQFLFEYFSETQRNKGNFPGRFSGRQFSNSRSEMNVSTLELGDSALYLCASSFNGEPTRETQYFGPGTRLLVL.

The gene calls are TRBV5-5 and TRBJ1-5; perhaps TRBD1 as D (6 bases). The ends were cut back, 1 base at V and 5 bases at J, with 13 bases in the middle. Germline assignment: CDR1 SGHKS and CDR2 YYEKEE (reference sequence). This CDR3 contains 15 residues. In DNA form, the CDR3 reads TGTGCCAGCAGCTTGTCGTTACAGGGTTATCAGCCCCAGCATTTT. This gives the protein CASSLSLQGYQPQHF.

V usage is TRBV7-2 and J usage is TRBJ2-6; D unclear. V was clipped by 5 bases and J by 1 base, with 9 bases between them. Per germline, CDR1 SGHTA and CDR2 FQGNSA. The CDR3 has 15 amino acids. CDR3 loop: CASSLARSGANVLTF. Here the CDR3 DNA reads TGTGCCAGCAGCCTCGCTAGGTCTGGGGCCAACGTCCTGACTTTC.

J is TRBJ2-3 and V is TRBV5-1; no firm D call. The V end was cut by 9 bases, the J end by 1 base, with 15 bases between. Germline V gene data show CDR1 as SGHRS and CDR2 as YFSETQ. There are 14 residues in the CDR3. CDR3 region: CATQALSRTDTQYF. In nucleotides, the CDR3 is TGCGCCACCCAGGCCCTGAGCCGCACAGATACGCAGTATTTT.

The V and J genes are TRBV5-4 and TRBJ1-6, with no clear D. CDR1 and CDR2 from the germline V gene are SGHNT and YYREEE (reference sequence). Trimming took off 9 bases at V and 0 bases at J, with 7 bases between the two ends. The CDR3 has 13 amino acids. The chain's CDR3 is CAIQTSYNSPLHF. For the CDR3, the DNA is TGTGCCATACAGACCTCCTATAATTCACCCCTCCACTTT. The full variable domain, in which reference TRBV5-4 and TRBJ1-6 provide the parts outside the CDR3, is ETGVTQSPTHLIKTRGQQVTLRCSSQSGHNTVSWYQQALGQGPQFIFQYYREEENGRGNFPPRFSGLQFPNYSSELNVNALELDDSALYLCAIQTSYNSPLHFGNGTRLTVT.

The chain combines TRBV4-2 with TRBJ2-7; 11 positions agree with TRBD2. CDR1 and CDR2 (germline): LGHNA, YNFKEQ. The trim removed 2 bases at V and 3 bases at J, leaving 6 bases unmatched. The CDR3 contains 16 residues. Here the CDR3 DNA reads TGTGCCAGCAGCCAAAATACCGGGACTAGCGGCTACGAGCAGTACTTC. It is translated as CASSQNTGTSGYEQYF.

The genes are TRBV12-3 or TRBV12-4 and TRBJ2-5, with D unresolved. Trimming took off 5 bases at V and 1 base at J, with 8 bases between the two ends. There are 13 residues in the CDR3. The CDR3 loop is CASSPGFQETQYF. The DNA of the CDR3 is TGTGCCAGCAGTCCAGGTTTCCAAGAGACCCAGTACTTC.

The J gene is TRBJ2-7, the V gene TRBV9; 7 nucleotides match TRBD1. The CDR3 is made up of 14 amino acids. V shed 3 bases and J 6 bases; nucleotides not matched to a gene: 9. Germline-derived CDR1 and CDR2 are SGDLS and YYNGEE. CDR3 coding DNA: TGTGCCAGCAGCGCCCGACAGGGATCCGCCGAGCAGTACTTC. Amino acids: CASSARQGSAEQYF.

The rearrangement joins TRBV7-3 to TRBJ2-2; the D gene is possibly TRBD2 (6 bases). The V end lost 7 bases, the J end lost 0 bases, and 9 bases lay between the germline ends. The germline gives CDR1 SGHTA, CDR2 FQGTGA. The CDR3 runs to 14 residues. DNA of the CDR3: TGTGCCAGCAATGCGGGACCGAACACCGGGGAGCTGTTTTTT. As protein: CASNAGPNTGELFF.

The chain combines TRBV27 with TRBJ1-6; D is perhaps TRBD1 (5 bases). The CDR3 sequence is 20 residues long. Germline values: CDR1 MNHEY, CDR2 SMNVEV (reference sequence). Trimming cost V 0 bases and J 9 bases, with 27 bases left between them. CDR3: CASSLSTGGSSPPHGSPLHF. CDR3 nucleotides: TGTGCCAGCAGTTTATCGACGGGGGGTTCTAGCCCACCCCACGGTTCACCCCTCCACTTT.

V and J are TRBV5-1 and TRBJ1-5; D perhaps matches TRBD1 (6 bases). The CDR3 loop spans 15 amino acids. Trimming removed 0 bases from V and 3 bases from J, with 10 bases in between. The germline V gene has CDR1 SGHRS and CDR2 YFSETQ. Here the CDR3 DNA reads TGCGCCAGCAGCTTGGGCGGACAGTTCAATCAGCCCCAGCATTTT. Its protein product is CASSLGGQFNQPQHF.

This clone has only a few counts. CDR3 loop: CASRFRDRGTDTQYF. CDR3 sequence (DNA): TGCGCCAGCAGGTTCCGGGACAGGGGAACAGATACGCAGTATTTT. V usage is TRBV5-1 and J usage is TRBJ2-3, with TRBD1 matching over 10 bases. The CDR3 consists of 15 residues. CDR1 is SGHRS and CDR2 is YFSETQ in the germline V gene. J was trimmed by 3 bases and V by 5 bases; bases with no gene match: 6.

The chain links TRBV29-1 to TRBJ2-7; D possibly corresponds to TRBD2 (5 bases). Germline-derived CDR1 and CDR2 are SQVTM and ANQGSEA. The V end was cut by 4 bases, the J end by 6 bases, with 10 bases between. This CDR3 contains 11 residues. The CDR3 DNA sequence: TGCAGCGTTGTGAGGACTGGCGAGCAGTACTTC. As protein: CSVVRTGEQYF.

This chain connects TRBV3-1 (or the pseudogene TRBV3-2) to TRBJ2-3; D is perhaps TRBD1 (5 bases). This CDR3 is built from 14 residues. Germline V gene data show CDR1 as LGHDT and CDR2 as YNNKEL (reference sequence). Trimming took 4 bases from V and 2 from J, leaving 10 bases between them. CDR3 in amino acids: CASSLGQNTDTQYF. The CDR3 nucleotides read TGTGCCAGCAGCCTGGGGCAGAACACAGATACGCAGTATTTT.

The J gene is TRBJ1-4, the V gene TRBV3-1 (or the pseudogene TRBV3-2); D unclear. Trimming took off 2 bases at V and 0 bases at J, with 10 bases between the two ends. This CDR3 region has 16 residues. Germline V gives CDR1 LGHDT, CDR2 YNNKEL (reference sequence). In DNA, the CDR3 is TGTGCCAGCAGCCAACTTCTAGGTGCAACTAATGAAAAACTGTTTTTT. Encoded protein: CASSQLLGATNEKLFF.

The chain links TRBV18 to TRBJ2-5; 10 bases fit TRBD1. The CDR3 sequence is 16 residues long. Trimming at V came to 3 bases and at J to 3 bases, leaving 7 bases not matched to a gene. Germline lookup yields CDR1 KGHSH and CDR2 LQKENI. The CDR3 reads CASSPTGTGVEETQYF. CDR3 bases: TGTGCCAGCTCACCGACCGGGACAGGGGTGGAAGAGACCCAGTACTTC.

J is TRBJ2-5 and V is TRBV12-3 or TRBV12-4; D gene ambiguous. The CDR3 extends over 11 amino acids. V was shortened by 7 bases and J by 5 bases, with 8 bases between the two germline ends. CDR3 sequence (DNA): TGTGCCAGCAAAGCAAGTGAGACCCAGTACTTC. The encoded protein is CASKASETQYF.